These T cell receptor beta chains were read from a single sample in a study of cytomegalovirus exposure and HLA in healthy donors. TCRdb's table, derived via immunoSEQ multiplex PCR, lists solely in-frame clones and lacks some. This table holds 130,000 or so clones, around three quarters found once. Input material: PBMCs. The receptors here all came from a man aged 30-40 years in good health and CMV-seronegative. Each CDR3 is given with its conserved first and last residue. D genes are given only for firm matches. Not all rows give a size; the values are once, few, many and, for expanded clones, a class.

CDR3 length | J gene | V gene | D gene | clone size | CDR3 DNA | CDR3 protein
13 | TRBJ2-4 | TRBV2 | TRBD2 | NA | TGTGCCAGCACCCGGGGGGGGCCAAACATTCAGTACTTC | CASTRGGPNIQYF
15 | TRBJ1-1 | TRBV19 | TRBD1 | NA | TGTGCCAGTAGTACAGAAACCGGGACAGATGACCAAGCTTTCTTT | CASSTETGTDDQAFF
14 | TRBJ2-2 | TRBV7-2 | TRBD2 | NA | TGTGCCAGCAGCTTCACCGGGGAGGGTCGGGAGCTGTTTTTT | CASSFTGEGRELFF
11 | TRBJ2-1 | TRBV10-3 | NA | once | TGTGCCATCAGGATTGAGGGTGAGCAGTTCTTC | CAIRIEGEQFF
14 | TRBJ1-2 | TRBV5-1 | TRBD1 | NA | TGCGCCAGCAGCGCCACAGGGGTACGCTATGGCTACACCTTC | CASSATGVRYGYTF
12 | TRBJ2-7 | TRBV5-5 | NA | NA | TGTGCCAGCAGCTTGGGACAGTACGAGCAGTACTTC | CASSLGQYEQYF
13 | TRBJ2-5 | TRBV28 | NA | NA | TGTGCCAGCAGTAGGCTAGGCCAAGAGACCCAGTACTTC | CASSRLGQETQYF
15 | TRBJ1-1 | TRBV6-6 | NA | NA | TGTGCCAGCGTTAGGAAAATAGGGGTGAACACTGAAACTTTCTTT | CASVRKIGVNTETFF
15 | TRBJ2-2 | TRBV4-3 | NA | few | TGCGCCAGCAGCCAAGAGAGAATGAACACCGGGGAGCTGTTTTTT | CASSQERMNTGELFF
12 | TRBJ1-2 | TRBV7-9 | NA | NA | TGTGCCAGCAGCTCCCAGGGTACTGGCTACACCTTC | CASSSQGTGYTF
14 | TRBJ2-7 | TRBV5-4 | NA | NA | TGTGCCAGCAGCGAGGGATGGGACTCCTACGAGCAGTACTTC | CASSEGWDSYEQYF
13 | TRBJ1-2 | TRBV28 | NA | few | TGTGCCAGCAGTCCAGGGGTATTATTAGGCTACACCTTC | CASSPGVLLGYTF
10 | TRBJ2-7 | TRBV2 | NA | NA | TGTGCCAGCGCTCAGGGAGAGCAGTACTTC | CASAQGEQYF
12 | TRBJ1-5 | TRBV2 | TRBD1 | once | TGTGCCAGCAGCGACAGGGGTCAGCCCCAGCATTTT | CASSDRGQPQHF
18 | TRBJ2-7 | TRBV11-2 | TRBD2 | NA | TGTGCCAGCAGCCCACGACAGCCTCTAGCGGAAATCTCCTACGAGCAGTACTTC | CASSPRQPLAEISYEQYF
17 | TRBJ2-3 | TRBV5-1 | TRBD2 | NA | TGCGCCAGCAGCTTCTTTCCCACTAGCGGATACACAGATACGCAGTATTTT | CASSFFPTSGYTDTQYF
14 | TRBJ1-6 | TRBV7-8 | NA | NA | TGTGCCAGCAGCCTCGTTAGGGGGAATTCACCCCTCCACTTT | CASSLVRGNSPLHF
11 | TRBJ2-2 | TRBV29-1 | NA | NA | TGCAGCGTTGCAGGGACCGGGGAGCTGTTTTTT | CSVAGTGELFF
15 | TRBJ2-1 | TRBV5-6 | TRBD2 | NA | TGTGCCAGCAGTTACGGACTAGCGGGAGAGCATGAGCAGTTCTTC | CASSYGLAGEHEQFF
12 | TRBJ2-1 | TRBV11-3 | NA | once | TGTGCCAGCAGCTCGACAGTCAATGAGCAGTTCTTC | CASSSTVNEQFF
14 | TRBJ2-7 | TRBV19 | TRBD1 | NA | TGTGCCAGTAGTATGGGACAGGTTCCCTACGAGCAGTACTTC | CASSMGQVPYEQYF
13 | TRBJ1-5 | TRBV19 | NA | NA | TGTGCCAGTCGCATGCAGGGAAATCAGCCCCAGCATTTT | CASRMQGNQPQHF
12 | TRBJ2-3 | TRBV5-6 | TRBD2 | NA | TGTGCCAGCAGAACTAGCGGGGAATCGCAGTATTTT | CASRTSGESQYF
15 | TRBJ2-1 | TRBV9 | NA | NA | TGTGCCAGCACCTCCAGTCCGAACTCCTACAATGAGCAGTTCTTC | CASTSSPNSYNEQFF
14 | TRBJ1-2 | TRBV19 | TRBD1 | NA | TGTGCCAGTAGCGACAGGGGTATTAACTATGGCTACACCTTC | CASSDRGINYGYTF
13 | TRBJ2-7 | TRBV6-6 | NA | NA | TGTGCCAGCGGGTACGGGGAGACCTACGAGCAGTACTTC | CASGYGETYEQYF
12 | TRBJ2-3 | TRBV29-1 | TRBD1 | NA | TGCAGCGCAGAGGTCGACAGGGACACGCAGTATTTT | CSAEVDRDTQYF
13 | TRBJ2-7 | TRBV13 | TRBD2 | once | TGTGCCAGCCGGCGGGGGAGAGGGAACGAGCAGTACTTC | CASRRGRGNEQYF
16 | TRBJ1-2 | TRBV27 | TRBD1 | NA | TGTGCCAGCAGTTTACGAACACCGACAGGGGGCTATGGCTACACCTTC | CASSLRTPTGGYGYTF
15 | TRBJ1-4 | TRBV19 | TRBD1 | NA | TGTGCCAGTAGTCCGAGGACAGGGGGGGTTGAAAAACTGTTTTTT | CASSPRTGGVEKLFF
16 | TRBJ1-1 | TRBV14 | NA | NA | TGTGCCAGCAGCCAAATCGGGGGGATTATGAACACTGAAGCTTTCTTT | CASSQIGGIMNTEAFF
13 | TRBJ2-1 | TRBV29-1 | TRBD2 | NA | TGCAGCGTTAGACTAGCGAACAACAATGAGCAGTTCTTC | CSVRLANNNEQFF
13 | TRBJ1-5 | TRBV28 | NA | NA | TGTGCCAGCAGACAGGGAGTTTGGCAGCCCCAGCATTTT | CASRQGVWQPQHF
14 | TRBJ2-7 | TRBV19 | TRBD1 | NA | TGTGCCAGTAGCGTTAGGACAGGGACCTACGAGCAGTACTTC | CASSVRTGTYEQYF
10 | TRBJ2-7 | TRBV11-2 | NA | NA | TGTGCCAGCAGCTCCCTCCAGCAGTACTTC | CASSSLQQYF
12 | TRBJ1-2 | TRBV28 | NA | NA | TGTGCCAGCAGTCCAGGGGAGTTGGGCTACACCTTC | CASSPGELGYTF
15 | TRBJ2-1 | TRBV5-1 | TRBD2 | few | TGCGCCAGCAGCTTCAGCAGCGGGAGAAGGAATGAGCAGTTCTTC | CASSFSSGRRNEQFF
15 | TRBJ1-2 | TRBV4-1 | NA | NA | TGCGCCAGCAGCCGCCCAATGGGGGGATACTATGGCTACACCTTC | CASSRPMGGYYGYTF
17 | TRBJ1-4 | TRBV28 | TRBD1 | few | TGTGCCAGCAGTCCCTCAGGGACAGGGACAACTAATGAAAAACTGTTTTTT | CASSPSGTGTTNEKLFF
13 | TRBJ2-1 | TRBV5-6 | TRBD2 | NA | TGTGCCAGCAGCCTCCTAGCGGGCGGCGAGCAGTTCTTC | CASSLLAGGEQFF
15 | TRBJ2-7 | TRBV9 | TRBD1 | NA | TGTGCCAGCAGCCCCCAGGGACAGGGGGCCCACGAGCAGTACTTC | CASSPQGQGAHEQYF
13 | TRBJ1-2 | TRBV5-1 | NA | NA | TGCGCCAGTGGGGACCCACAGGGTCAAGGCTACACCTTC | CASGDPQGQGYTF
15 | TRBJ2-7 | TRBV5-1 | TRBD2 | NA | TGCGCCAGCAGGGAAGGGACTAGCGGGGGGAACGAGCAGTACTTC | CASREGTSGGNEQYF
16 | TRBJ2-2 | TRBV5-4 | NA | NA | TGTGCCAGCAGCTTGGGCGGACAGTCGAACACCGGGGAGCTGTTTTTT | CASSLGGQSNTGELFF
15 | TRBJ2-3 | TRBV7-2 | NA | NA | TGTGCCAGCAGCTTAAGCGCCCCAACCCCAGATACGCAGTATTTT | CASSLSAPTPDTQYF
15 | TRBJ1-6 | TRBV10-3 | TRBD1 | NA | TGTGCCATCAGTGCTACAGGGGAGAGGAATTCACCCCTCCACTTT | CAISATGERNSPLHF
15 | TRBJ2-1 | TRBV7-9 | NA | NA | TGTGCCAGCAGCCACCGTACGAGCTCCTACAATGAGCAGTTCTTC | CASSHRTSSYNEQFF
13 | TRBJ2-5 | TRBV4-1 | TRBD2 | NA | TGCGCCAGCAGCCCGCTAGCGGGAGGGACCCAGTACTTC | CASSPLAGGTQYF
15 | TRBJ2-5 | TRBV21-1 | NA | NA | TGTGCCAGCAGCCCGCGGACAGGGCAACAAGAGACCCAGTACTTC | CASSPRTGQQETQYF
15 | TRBJ1-1 | TRBV29-1 | TRBD1 | NA | TGCAGCGGCCTCGGACAGGCCAACATGAACACTGAAGCTTTCTTT | CSGLGQANMNTEAFF
15 | TRBJ2-2 | TRBV15 | NA | NA | TGTGCCACCAGCGTCGGAGACAGTGAAGTAGGGGAGCTGTTTTTT | CATSVGDSEVGELFF
16 | TRBJ2-7 | TRBV28 | TRBD2 | NA | TGTGCCAGCAGTTTGCCCAGCGGGAGTTCTCCCTACGAGCAGTACTTC | CASSLPSGSSPYEQYF
14 | TRBJ1-2 | TRBV28 | TRBD1 | NA | TGTGCCAGTGCTGACAGGGGGCCCAACTATGGCTACACCTTC | CASADRGPNYGYTF
13 | TRBJ2-3 | TRBV9 | NA | NA | TGTGCCAGCAGCGTAGGGTTACAAGATACGCAGTATTTT | CASSVGLQDTQYF
15 | TRBJ2-1 | TRBV27 | TRBD1 | NA | TGTGCCAGCTCCTCCGGGACAGGGGGTCGGGGTGAGCAGTTCTTC | CASSSGTGGRGEQFF
15 | TRBJ2-5 | TRBV6-1 | TRBD2 | NA | TGTGCCAGCATGGAGACTAGCGGGACCCAAGAGACCCAGTACTTC | CASMETSGTQETQYF
16 | TRBJ1-3 | TRBV2 | NA | NA | TGTGCCAGCAGTGTTATTGGGGGCTTGGCTGGAAACACCATATATTTT | CASSVIGGLAGNTIYF
15 | TRBJ2-3 | TRBV19 | NA | few | TGTGCCAGTAGTATTCGAAGCGGGCGCACAGATACGCAGTATTTT | CASSIRSGRTDTQYF
16 | TRBJ2-3 | TRBV11-3 | TRBD2 | few | TGTGCCAGCAGCTTAGGGACTAGCGGGCGCACAGATACGCAGTATTTT | CASSLGTSGRTDTQYF